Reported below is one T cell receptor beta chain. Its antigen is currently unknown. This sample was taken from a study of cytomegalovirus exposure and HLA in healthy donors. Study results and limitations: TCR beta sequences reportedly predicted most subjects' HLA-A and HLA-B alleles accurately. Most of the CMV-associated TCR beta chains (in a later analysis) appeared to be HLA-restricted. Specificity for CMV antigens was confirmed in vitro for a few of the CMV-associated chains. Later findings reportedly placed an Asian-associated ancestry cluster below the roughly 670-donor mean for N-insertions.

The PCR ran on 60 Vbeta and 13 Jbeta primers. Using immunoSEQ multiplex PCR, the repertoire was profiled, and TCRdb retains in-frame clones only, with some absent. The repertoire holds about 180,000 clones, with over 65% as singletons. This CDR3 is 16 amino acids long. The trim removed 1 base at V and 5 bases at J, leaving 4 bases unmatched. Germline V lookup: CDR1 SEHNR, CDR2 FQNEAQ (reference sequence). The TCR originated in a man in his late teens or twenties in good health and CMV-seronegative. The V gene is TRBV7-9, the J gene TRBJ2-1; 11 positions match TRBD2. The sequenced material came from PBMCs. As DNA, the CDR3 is TGTGCCAGCAGCTTAGAACTAGCGGGGGTGGACAATGAGCAGTTCTTC. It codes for CASSLELAGVDNEQFF.